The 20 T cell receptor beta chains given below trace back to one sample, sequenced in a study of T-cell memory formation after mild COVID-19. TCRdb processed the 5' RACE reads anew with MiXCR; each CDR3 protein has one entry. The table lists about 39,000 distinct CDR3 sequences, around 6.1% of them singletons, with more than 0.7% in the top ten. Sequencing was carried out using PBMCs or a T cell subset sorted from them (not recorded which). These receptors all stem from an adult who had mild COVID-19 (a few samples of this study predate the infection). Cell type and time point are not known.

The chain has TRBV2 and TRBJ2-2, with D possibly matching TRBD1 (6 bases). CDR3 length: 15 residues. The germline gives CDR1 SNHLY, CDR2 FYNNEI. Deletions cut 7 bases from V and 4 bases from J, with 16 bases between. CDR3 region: CASKKMTGSTGELFF. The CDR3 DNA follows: TGTGCCAGCAAGAAGATGACAGGATCCACCGGGGAGCTGTTTTTT.

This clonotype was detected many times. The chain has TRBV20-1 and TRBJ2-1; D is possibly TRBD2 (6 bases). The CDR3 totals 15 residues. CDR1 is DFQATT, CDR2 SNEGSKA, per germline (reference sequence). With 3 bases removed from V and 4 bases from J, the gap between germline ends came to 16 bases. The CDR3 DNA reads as TGCAGTGCTAGGGGTAGCGGAAGAGATTACAATGAGCAGTTCTTC. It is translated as CSARGSGRDYNEQFF.

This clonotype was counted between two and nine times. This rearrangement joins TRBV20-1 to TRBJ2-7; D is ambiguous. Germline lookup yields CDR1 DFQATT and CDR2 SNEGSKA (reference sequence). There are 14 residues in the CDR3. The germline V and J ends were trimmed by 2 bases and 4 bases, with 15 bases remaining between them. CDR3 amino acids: CSARPTGDPYEQYF. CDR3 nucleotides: TGCAGTGCTAGACCGACTGGGGATCCTTACGAGCAGTACTTC.

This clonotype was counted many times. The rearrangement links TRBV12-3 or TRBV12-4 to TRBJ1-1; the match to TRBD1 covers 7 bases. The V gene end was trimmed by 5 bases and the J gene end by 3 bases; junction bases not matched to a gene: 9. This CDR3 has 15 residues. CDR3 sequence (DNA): TGTGCCAGCAGTAGACAGGGTCACATGGACACTGAAGCTTTCTTT. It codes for CASSRQGHMDTEAFF.

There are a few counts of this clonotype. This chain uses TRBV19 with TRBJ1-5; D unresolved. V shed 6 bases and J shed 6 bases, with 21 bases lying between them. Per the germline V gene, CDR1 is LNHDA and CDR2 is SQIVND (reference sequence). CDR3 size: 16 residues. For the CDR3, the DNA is TGTGCCAGTAGCATTAAATTAATGACGGGGTCTCAGCCCCAGCATTTT. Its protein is CASSIKLMTGSQPQHF.

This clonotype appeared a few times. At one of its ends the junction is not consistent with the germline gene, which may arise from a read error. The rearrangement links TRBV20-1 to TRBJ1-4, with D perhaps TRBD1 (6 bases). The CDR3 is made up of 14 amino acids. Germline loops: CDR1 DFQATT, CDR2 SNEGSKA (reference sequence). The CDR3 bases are TGCAGTGCCAGAGTCTTGGGGGGCGATGAAAAACTGTTTTTT. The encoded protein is CSARVLGGDEKLFF.

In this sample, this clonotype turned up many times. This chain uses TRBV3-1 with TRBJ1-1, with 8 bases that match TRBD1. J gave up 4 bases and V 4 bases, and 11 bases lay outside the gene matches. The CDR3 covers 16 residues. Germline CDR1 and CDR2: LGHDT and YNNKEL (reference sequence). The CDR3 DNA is TGTGCCAGCAGCCTGCATTTAGGACAGGGTCCCACTGAAGCTTTCTTT. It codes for CASSLHLGQGPTEAFF. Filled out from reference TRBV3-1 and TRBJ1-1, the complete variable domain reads DTAVSQTPKYLVTQMGNDKSIKCEQNLGHDTMYWYKQDSKKFLKIMFSYNNKELIINETVPNRFSPKSPDKAHLNLHINSLELGDSAVYFCASSLHLGQGPTEAFFGQGTRLTVV.

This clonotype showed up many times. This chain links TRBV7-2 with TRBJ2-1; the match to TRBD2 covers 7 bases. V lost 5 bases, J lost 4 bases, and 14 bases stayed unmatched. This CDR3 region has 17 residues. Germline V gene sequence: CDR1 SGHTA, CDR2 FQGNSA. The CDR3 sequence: CASSTASGNPPYNEQFF. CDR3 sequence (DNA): TGTGCCAGCAGCACCGCTAGCGGCAACCCCCCTTACAATGAGCAGTTCTTC.

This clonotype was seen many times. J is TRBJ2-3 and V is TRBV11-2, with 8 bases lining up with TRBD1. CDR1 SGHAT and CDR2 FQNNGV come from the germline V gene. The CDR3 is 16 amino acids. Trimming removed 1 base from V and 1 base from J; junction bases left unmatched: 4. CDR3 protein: CASSLGTGSGTDTQYF. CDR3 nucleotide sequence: TGTGCCAGCAGCTTAGGGACAGGGTCAGGCACAGATACGCAGTATTTT. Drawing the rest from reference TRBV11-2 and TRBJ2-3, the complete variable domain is EAGVAQSPRYKIIEKRQSVAFWCNPISGHATLYWYQQILGQGPKLLIQFQNNGVVDDSQLPKDRFSAERLKGVDSTLKIQPAKLEDSAVYLCASSLGTGSGTDTQYFGPGTRLTVL.

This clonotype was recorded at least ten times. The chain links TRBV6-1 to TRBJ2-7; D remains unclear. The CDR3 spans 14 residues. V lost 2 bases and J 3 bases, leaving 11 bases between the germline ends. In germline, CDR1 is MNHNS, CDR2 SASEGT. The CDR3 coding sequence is TGTGCCAGCAGTGAAATCGGCAGCGTCTACGAGCAGTACTTC. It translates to CASSEIGSVYEQYF.

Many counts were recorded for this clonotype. The CDR3 DNA follows: TGTGCCAGCAGCTTAGGGACTAGCGGGAGGGGGCAGTTCTTC. This translates into CASSLGTSGRGQFF. The chain has TRBV7-9 and TRBJ2-1; 15 bases are a match to TRBD2. The CDR3 consists of 14 residues. Losses at the gene ends were 1 base for V and 12 bases for J; bases not matched to a gene: 1. Per germline, CDR1 SEHNR and CDR2 FQNEAQ (reference sequence).

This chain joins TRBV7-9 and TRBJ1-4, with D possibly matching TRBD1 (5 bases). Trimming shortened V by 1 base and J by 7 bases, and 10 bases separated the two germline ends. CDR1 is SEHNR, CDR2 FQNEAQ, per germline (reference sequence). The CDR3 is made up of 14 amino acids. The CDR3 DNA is TGTGCCAGCAGCTTAGGTCAGGGAAGTGAAAAACTGTTTTTT. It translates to CASSLGQGSEKLFF.

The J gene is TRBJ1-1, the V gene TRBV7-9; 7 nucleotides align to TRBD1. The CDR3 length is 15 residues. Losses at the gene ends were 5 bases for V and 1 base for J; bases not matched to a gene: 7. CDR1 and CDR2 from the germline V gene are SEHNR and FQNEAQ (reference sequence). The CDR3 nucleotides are TGTGCCAGCAGCCCTCGGACAGGCCAGAACACTGAAGCTTTCTTT. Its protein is CASSPRTGQNTEAFF.

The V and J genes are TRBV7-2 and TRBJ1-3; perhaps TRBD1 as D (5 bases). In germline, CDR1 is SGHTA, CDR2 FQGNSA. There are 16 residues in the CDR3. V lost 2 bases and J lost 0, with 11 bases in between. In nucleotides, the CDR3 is TGTGCCAGCAGCTTAACACCGGGGCTCTCTGGAAACACCATATATTTT. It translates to CASSLTPGLSGNTIYF.

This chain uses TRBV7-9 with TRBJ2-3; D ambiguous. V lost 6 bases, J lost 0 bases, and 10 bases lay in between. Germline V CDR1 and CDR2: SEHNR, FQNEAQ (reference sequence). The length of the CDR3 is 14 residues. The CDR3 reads CASSLRMSTDTQYF. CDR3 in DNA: TGTGCCAGCAGTTTGCGGATGAGCACAGATACGCAGTATTTT.

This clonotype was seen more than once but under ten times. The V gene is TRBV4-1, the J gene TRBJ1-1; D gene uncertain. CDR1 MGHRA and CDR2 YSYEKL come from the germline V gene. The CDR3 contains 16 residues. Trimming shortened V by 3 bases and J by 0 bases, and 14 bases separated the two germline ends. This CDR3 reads CASSQTTGRMNTEAFF. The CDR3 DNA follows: TGCGCCAGCAGCCAGACAACGGGGAGGATGAACACTGAAGCTTTCTTT.

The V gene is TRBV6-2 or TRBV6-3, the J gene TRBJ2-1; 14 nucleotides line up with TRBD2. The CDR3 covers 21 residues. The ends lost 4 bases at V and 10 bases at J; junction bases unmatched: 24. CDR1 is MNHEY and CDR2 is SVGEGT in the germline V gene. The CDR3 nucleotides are TGTGCCAGCAGTTCGGAATACGGGACTAGCGGGAGTTTAGTCGGCGTGACCGAGCAGTTCTTC. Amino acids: CASSSEYGTSGSLVGVTEQFF.

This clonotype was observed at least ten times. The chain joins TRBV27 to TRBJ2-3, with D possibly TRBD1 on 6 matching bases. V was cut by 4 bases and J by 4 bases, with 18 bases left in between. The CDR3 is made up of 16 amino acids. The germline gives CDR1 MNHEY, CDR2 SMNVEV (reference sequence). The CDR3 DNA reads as TGTGCCAGCAGTTCCACAGGGTCCGTTGAGTCAGATACGCAGTATTTT. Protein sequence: CASSSTGSVESDTQYF.

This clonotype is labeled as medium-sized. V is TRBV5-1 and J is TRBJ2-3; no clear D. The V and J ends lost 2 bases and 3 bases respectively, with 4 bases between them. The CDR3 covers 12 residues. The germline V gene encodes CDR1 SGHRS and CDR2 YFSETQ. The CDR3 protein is CASSLETDTQYF. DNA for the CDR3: TGCGCCAGCAGCTTAGAGACAGATACGCAGTATTTT.

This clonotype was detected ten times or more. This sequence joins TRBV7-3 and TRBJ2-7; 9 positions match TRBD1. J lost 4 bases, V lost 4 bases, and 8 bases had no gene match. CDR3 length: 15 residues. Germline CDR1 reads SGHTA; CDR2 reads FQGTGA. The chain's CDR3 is CASSSTGGSGYEQYF. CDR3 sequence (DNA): TGTGCCAGCAGCTCTACAGGGGGCTCGGGGTACGAGCAGTACTTC. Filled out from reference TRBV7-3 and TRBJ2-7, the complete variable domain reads GAGVSQTPSNKVTEKGKYVELRCDPISGHTALYWYRQSLGQGPEFLIYFQGTGAADDSGLPNDRFFAVRPEGSVSTLKIQRTERGDSAVYLCASSSTGGSGYEQYFGPGTRLTVT.